A selection of T cell receptor beta chains follows, all from one sample in a study of STAT3 mutations in large granular lymphocyte leukemia. Here immunoSEQ multiplex PCR was the method, and the copy in TCRdb shows in-frame clones only, minus some. This sample has tens of thousands of clones, with approximately 94% found just once. Source material: peripheral blood mononuclear cells. The receptors shown here come from a man between 35 and 55 years old with T-cell large granular lymphocyte leukemia. Some clones in this sample may be carry-over from other donors' samples. CDR3s include the opening cysteine and the closing phenylalanine or tryptophan. The D gene is left open where the match is weak. Only part of the rows carry a size: once, few, many, or a class if the clone is expanded.

d_call | j_call | v_call | clone_size | cdr3_length | cdr3_aa | cdr3_nt
. | TRBJ2-3 | TRBV4-3 | . | 17 | CASSQSQGPGGADTQYF | TGCGCCAGCAGCCAAAGTCAGGGCCCAGGCGGGGCAGATACGCAGTATTTT
. | TRBJ2-7 | TRBV5-1 | few | 15 | CASRREGVPSYEQYF | TGCGCCAGCAGGAGAGAGGGCGTACCCTCCTACGAGCAGTACTTC
. | TRBJ1-6 | TRBV7-2 | few | 16 | CASSLAGQGIGSPLHF | TGTGCCAGCAGCTTAGCCGGTCAAGGGATTGGTTCACCCCTCCACTTT
. | TRBJ1-3 | TRBV5-1 | . | 14 | CASSLDGTGNTIYF | TGCGCCAGCAGCTTGGATGGAACTGGAAACACCATATATTTT
. | TRBJ1-1 | TRBV7-3 | . | 15 | CASSLNRGLNTEAFF | TGTGCCAGCAGCTTAAATCGCGGCTTGAACACTGAAGCTTTCTTT
. | TRBJ1-4 | TRBV9 | . | 15 | CASSVAVSTNEKLFF | TGTGCCAGCAGCGTGGCGGTGTCAACTAATGAAAAACTGTTTTTT
. | TRBJ1-2 | TRBV6-5 | . | 13 | CASSYEGNYGYTF | TGTGCCAGCAGTTACGAGGGGAACTATGGCTACACCTTC
TRBD2 | TRBJ2-3 | TRBV15 | . | 17 | CATSRDLRGGSTDTQYF | TGTGCCACCAGCAGAGATCTGCGGGGGGGAAGCACAGATACGCAGTATTTT
. | TRBJ1-1 | TRBV13 | . | 12 | CASRIGDTEAFF | TGTGCCAGCAGGATTGGGGACACTGAAGCTTTCTTT
. | TRBJ2-5 | TRBV5-1 | . | 15 | CASSPPGGRQETQYF | TGCGCCAGCAGCCCCCCCGGGGGCCGCCAAGAGACCCAGTACTTC
. | TRBJ2-2 | TRBV7-9 | . | 13 | CASSLEGAGELFF | TGTGCCAGCAGCTTAGAAGGGGCCGGGGAGCTGTTTTTT
. | TRBJ1-2 | TRBV27 | . | 13 | CASSFSALYGYTF | TGTGCCAGCAGTTTTAGCGCGCTCTATGGCTACACCTTC
. | TRBJ1-2 | TRBV16 | . | 14 | CASSQSGIMYGYTF | TGTGCCAGCAGCCAATCGGGGATTATGTATGGCTACACCTTC
TRBD2 | TRBJ2-3 | TRBV5-4 | . | 15 | CASSFSGGTTDTQYF | TGTGCCAGCAGCTTTAGCGGGGGCACCACAGATACGCAGTATTTT
. | TRBJ2-3 | TRBV7-9 | . | 15 | CASSFGGQFADTQYF | TGTGCCAGCAGCTTTGGGGGGCAGTTCGCAGATACGCAGTATTTT
. | TRBJ1-6 | TRBV4-1 | . | 15 | CASSRLGTNNSPLHF | TGCGCCAGCAGCCGTCTCGGGACAAATAATTCACCCCTCCACTTT
. | TRBJ1-1 | TRBV18 | . | 15 | CASSSQGRMNTEAFF | TGTGCCAGCTCATCGCAGGGACGGATGAACACTGAAGCTTTCTTT
. | TRBJ2-7 | TRBV29-1 | . | 12 | CSVEAGEYEQYF | TGCAGCGTTGAGGCAGGGGAATACGAGCAGTACTTC
. | TRBJ1-5 | TRBV7-9 | once | 18 | CASSLAGVGGGGNQPQHF | TGTGCCAGCAGCTTAGCCGGGGTAGGAGGTGGAGGTAATCAGCCCCAGCATTTT
TRBD1 | TRBJ1-4 | TRBV30 | . | 15 | CAWSGSGQGREKLFF | TGTGCCTGGAGTGGGTCGGGACAGGGGAGAGAAAAACTGTTTTTT
TRBD1 | TRBJ2-6 | TRBV10-3 | . | 18 | CAINPRQGDNPGANVLTF | TGTGCCATCAATCCGCGACAGGGGGATAACCCTGGGGCCAACGTCCTGACTTTC
. | TRBJ1-5 | TRBV5-5 | . | 16 | CASSLTGGAGSQPQHF | TGTGCCAGCAGCTTAACGGGGGGCGCAGGTTCTCAGCCCCAGCATTTT
. | TRBJ1-5 | TRBV5-5 | . | 15 | CASSPGSYSNQPQHF | TGTGCCAGCAGTCCAGGATCGTATAGCAATCAGCCCCAGCATTTT
. | TRBJ1-4 | TRBV7-9 | . | 15 | CASSGGSATNEKLFF | TGTGCCAGCAGCGGAGGGAGTGCAACTAATGAAAAACTGTTTTTT
. | TRBJ2-2 | TRBV18 | . | 15 | CASSPSKLGPGELFF | TGTGCCAGCTCACCATCCAAACTAGGACCCGGGGAGCTGTTTTTT
. | TRBJ2-3 | TRBV7-3 | . | 14 | CASSLDGSGDTQYF | TGTGCCAGCAGCTTAGATGGCTCGGGAGATACGCAGTATTTT
. | TRBJ1-6 | TRBV18 | . | 17 | CASSPDRPSSYNSPLHF | TGTGCCAGCTCACCGGACAGACCAAGCTCCTATAATTCACCCCTCCACTTT
TRBD1 | TRBJ1-1 | TRBV4-1 | . | 15 | CASSLNQGDNTEAFF | TGCGCCAGCAGCCTAAATCAGGGGGATAACACTGAAGCTTTCTTT
. | TRBJ2-3 | TRBV5-1 | . | 15 | CASSLDGNPTDTQYF | TGCGCCAGCAGCTTGGACGGGAATCCCACAGATACGCAGTATTTT
. | TRBJ1-2 | TRBV5-1 | . | 15 | CASSLGNTQNYGYTF | TGCGCCAGCAGCTTAGGAAACACCCAAAACTATGGCTACACCTTC
TRBD1 | TRBJ1-1 | TRBV13 | . | 17 | CASSLEGRGLLNTEAFF | TGTGCCAGCAGCTTAGAGGGCAGGGGGCTGTTGAACACTGAAGCTTTCTTT
. | TRBJ2-5 | TRBV7-8 | . | 14 | CASSPQTGQETQYF | TGTGCCAGCAGCCCCCAGACAGGACAAGAGACCCAGTACTTC
TRBD1 | TRBJ1-2 | TRBV5-1 | . | 15 | CASSLEGVQGRGYTF | TGCGCCAGCAGCTTGGAAGGGGTACAGGGGAGGGGCTACACCTTC
. | TRBJ1-1 | TRBV19 | . | 16 | CASSLDLGAGNTEAFF | TGTGCCAGTAGTCTCGATCTTGGGGCAGGGAACACTGAAGCTTTCTTT
. | TRBJ1-2 | TRBV7-9 | . | 16 | CASSHRGEGITDGYTF | TGTGCCAGCAGCCACCGAGGGGAGGGGATTACTGATGGCTACACCTTC
. | TRBJ2-2 | TRBV19 | . | 14 | CASSIDRVTGELFF | TGTGCCAGTAGTATAGACAGGGTCACCGGGGAGCTGTTTTTT
. | TRBJ1-5 | TRBV6-5 | . | 15 | CASSYSPGRHQPQHF | TGTGCCAGCAGTTACTCGCCAGGGAGGCATCAGCCCCAGCATTTT
. | TRBJ1-2 | TRBV10-3 | . | 15 | CAISAPGREIDGYTF | TGTGCCATCAGTGCCCCCGGGAGGGAGATCGATGGCTACACCTTC
TRBD1 | TRBJ2-5 | TRBV5-6 | . | 16 | CASSPWTGGDQETQYF | TGTGCCAGCAGCCCCTGGACAGGGGGAGACCAAGAGACCCAGTACTTC
. | TRBJ2-3 | TRBV30 | . | 13 | CAWRPRGGDTQYF | TGTGCCTGGAGGCCGAGGGGGGGGGATACGCAGTATTTT
. | TRBJ1-5 | TRBV7-2 | . | 15 | CASSLSSGTGQPQHF | TGTGCCAGCAGCTTAAGCTCGGGCACGGGGCAGCCCCAGCATTTT
TRBD2 | TRBJ2-3 | TRBV5-1 | . | 14 | CASTVGTSGGEWYF | TGCGCCAGCACCGTTGGGACTAGCGGGGGGGAGTGGTATTTT
TRBD1 | TRBJ1-5 | TRBV30 | . | 13 | CALGTGGNQPQHF | TGTGCCTTGGGGACAGGGGGCAATCAGCCCCAGCATTTT
TRBD1 | TRBJ2-5 | TRBV5-1 | . | 16 | CASSLAGGAGQETQYF | TGCGCCAGCAGCTTGGCAGGGGGCGCGGGGCAAGAGACCCAGTACTTC
TRBD1 | TRBJ2-7 | TRBV7-9 | . | 13 | CASSPKDRGEQYF | TGTGCCAGCAGTCCCAAGGACAGGGGCGAGCAGTACTTC
TRBD1 | TRBJ2-1 | TRBV25-1 | once | 14 | CASSGDRVLNEQFF | TGTGCCAGCAGTGGCGACAGGGTTCTTAATGAGCAGTTCTTC